The 27 T cell receptor beta chains presented below share a single source sample, sequenced in a study of response to subunit inactivated influenza vaccine. From the RT-PCR reads, TCRdb called clonotypes with MiXCR, one entry per CDR3 protein. The table shows 500,000 to 600,000 distinct CDR3 sequences, with 12% occurring only once. The sequencing used PBMCs from blood, collected on the day of vaccination. The origin of the receptors is a man aged 45-65 years who received an inactivated influenza vaccine.

This clonotype was counted between two and nine times. J is TRBJ2-1 and V is TRBV29-1; 7 bases are shared with TRBD2. Germline CDR1 is SQVTM and CDR2 is ANQGSEA. This CDR3 contains 14 residues. Germline trimming cut 4 bases from V and 7 bases from J; bases unmatched to any gene: 10. CDR3 in DNA: TGCAGCGTTGTTCCCGGGACTACCGGAAATGAGCAGTTCTTC. It encodes CSVVPGTTGNEQFF.

This chain links TRBV20-1 with TRBJ1-6; D not resolved. The CDR3 contains 13 residues. Germline-derived CDR1 and CDR2 are DFQATT and SNEGSKA (reference sequence). V dropped 6 bases and J dropped 7 bases, with 13 bases sitting between them. CDR3 nucleotide sequence: TGCAGTGCAACGTCAACCTTGAATTCACCCCTCCACTTT. Its translation: CSATSTLNSPLHF.

The chain links TRBV29-1 to TRBJ2-5; TRBD2 aligns across 9 bases. V shed 6 bases, J shed 2 bases, and the junction held 13 bases outside the gene matches. Germline V gives CDR1 SQVTM, CDR2 ANQGSEA. The CDR3 runs to 16 residues. The CDR3 region is CSVGWGGRGRQETQYF. The CDR3 nucleotides read TGCAGCGTCGGTTGGGGCGGGAGGGGCCGACAAGAGACCCAGTACTTC. Based on the CDR3 plus reference TRBV29-1 and TRBJ2-5, the full variable domain is SAVISQKPSRDICQRGTSLTIQCQVDSQVTMMFWYRQQPGQSLTLIATANQGSEATYESGFVIDKFPISRPNLTFSTLTVSNMSPEDSSIYLCSVGWGGRGRQETQYFGPGTRLLVL.

This chain links TRBV6-5 with TRBJ2-1; 8 nucleotides line up with TRBD2. The trim removed 0 bases at V and 5 bases at J, leaving 6 bases unmatched. Germline CDR1 and CDR2: MNHEY and SVGAGI. The CDR3 is 16 residues long. CDR3 in DNA: TGTGCCAGCAGTTACTCATTGGCGGGGGGCAACAATGAGCAGTTCTTC. It yields the protein CASSYSLAGGNNEQFF.

This clonotype was counted many times. The chain combines TRBV2 with TRBJ2-4; 7 bases align to TRBD1. CDR1 is SNHLY and CDR2 is FYNNEI in the germline V gene. V was clipped by 8 bases and J by 4 bases; unmatched bases: 5. This CDR3 contains 13 residues. CDR3 sequence: CASGTERKNIQYF. CDR3 in DNA: TGTGCCAGCGGGACAGAGAGGAAAAACATTCAGTACTTC.

V is TRBV12-3 or TRBV12-4 and J is TRBJ1-5, with a tentative D call TRBD1 (5 bases). V was trimmed by 0 bases and J by 4 bases, leaving 19 bases between them. This CDR3 is built from 18 residues. DNA of the CDR3: TGTGCCAGCAGTTTAGCGCTGTTGTTTGAGGGGCATAATCAGCCCCAGCATTTT. Its translation is CASSLALLFEGHNQPQHF.

To note about this clonotype: A much larger clone lies a single base off, so this may be a read error. This chain uses TRBV29-1 with TRBJ2-2; 8 positions agree with TRBD1. V trimming: 4 bases; J trimming: 5 bases; junction bases outside the gene matches: 3. The CDR3 has 13 residues. The germline gives CDR1 SQVTM, CDR2 ANQGSEA. CDR3 sequence (DNA): TGCAGCGTTGGACAGGGGAATACCGGGGAGCTGTTTTTT. Translated: CSVGQGNTGELFF.

This clonotype was seen a handful of times. The rearrangement uses TRBV5-1 and TRBJ1-2; 8 bases fit TRBD1. Per germline, CDR1 SGHRS and CDR2 YFSETQ. The CDR3 runs to 16 residues. J gave up 5 bases and V 1 base, and 10 bases lay outside the gene matches. The CDR3 is CASSLTTGAENYGYTF. In DNA form, the CDR3 reads TGCGCCAGCAGCTTGACGACAGGGGCGGAGAATTATGGCTACACCTTC.

The chain employs TRBV11-1 and TRBJ2-6, with TRBD1 matching over 9 bases. J was trimmed by 8 bases and V by 3 bases; bases with no gene match: 17. The CDR3 extends over 19 amino acids. CDR1 and CDR2 (germline): SGHAT, FQDESV (reference sequence). The CDR3: CASSFSTFTGTGNTNVLTF. The DNA of the CDR3 is TGTGCCAGCAGCTTTTCGACTTTTACCGGGACAGGGAATACCAACGTCCTGACTTTC.

This clonotype was found many times. The chain employs TRBV7-2 and TRBJ1-4, with 7 bases identical to TRBD1. Germline assignment: CDR1 SGHTA and CDR2 FQGNSA. This CDR3 is built from 17 residues. The junction had 6 bases not matched to a gene; V was cut back by 2 bases and J by 0 bases. The CDR3 sequence is CASSLNPTGSTNEKLFF. The CDR3 DNA is TGTGCCAGCAGCTTAAACCCGACAGGGTCAACTAATGAAAAACTGTTTTTT.

The chain joins TRBV5-5 to TRBJ2-7, with 12 positions matching TRBD2. Germline V CDR1 and CDR2: SGHKS, YYEKEE (reference sequence). V shed 0 bases, J shed 6 bases, and the junction held 4 bases outside the gene matches. This CDR3 contains 15 residues. CDR3 region: CASSLALAGGIEQYF. CDR3 bases: TGTGCCAGCAGCTTGGCTCTAGCGGGGGGGATCGAGCAGTACTTC.

This clonotype was seen more than once but under ten times. V gene TRBV29-1 combines with J gene TRBJ2-3; D is possibly TRBD2 (6 bases). V lost 3 bases, J lost 3 bases, and 10 bases lay in between. The germline V gene encodes CDR1 SQVTM and CDR2 ANQGSEA. The CDR3 spans 13 residues. The CDR3 sequence: CSVDIGRTDTQYF. As DNA, the CDR3 is TGCAGCGTTGACATCGGGAGAACAGATACGCAGTATTTT.

This clonotype was detected ten times or more. The gene calls are TRBV4-2 and TRBJ2-7; tentative D call: TRBD2 (5 bases). CDR1 and CDR2 from the germline V gene are LGHNA and YNFKEQ. This CDR3 spans 15 amino acids. V lost 0 bases to trimming and J lost 2 bases, with 11 bases between them. The DNA of the CDR3 is TGTGCCAGCAGCCAAGATATGACGGGAACCTACGAGCAGTACTTC. Its translation: CASSQDMTGTYEQYF.

This chain joins TRBV4-3 and TRBJ1-1; D gene unclear. CDR1 LGHNA and CDR2 YSLEER come from the germline V gene. The CDR3 consists of 13 residues. V lost 1 base to trimming and J lost 5 bases, with 8 bases between them. The DNA for the CDR3 is TGCGCCAGCAGCCAAGTAGGGCAGACTGAAGCTTTCTTT. It encodes CASSQVGQTEAFF.

The chain joins TRBV4-1 to TRBJ2-7; TRBD1 might be the D (6 bases). V was clipped by 3 bases and J by 0 bases, with 21 bases between them. The CDR3 is made up of 18 amino acids. Germline V lookup: CDR1 MGHRA, CDR2 YSYEKL. The CDR3 nucleotides are TGCGCCAGCAGCCATTCCTACAGGGCCGGTTGGGTCTCCTACGAGCAGTACTTC. Protein sequence: CASSHSYRAGWVSYEQYF.

This clonotype was seen more than once but under ten times. V usage is TRBV20-1 and J usage is TRBJ2-2, with 9 positions matching TRBD1. Germline lookup yields CDR1 DFQATT and CDR2 SNEGSKA (reference sequence). The CDR3 is made up of 14 amino acids. Trimming at V came to 4 bases and at J to 7 bases, leaving 7 bases not matched to a gene. CDR3 coding DNA: TGCAGTGCTATCACAGGGGGCGCGGGCGGGGAGCTGTTTTTT. It specifies CSAITGGAGGELFF.

There are a few counts of this clonotype. The gene calls are TRBV30 and TRBJ2-7; no clear D gene. The V end lost 0 bases, the J end lost 0 bases, and 3 bases lay between the germline ends. Germline values: CDR1 GTSNPN, CDR2 SVGIG (reference sequence). The CDR3 spans 12 residues. The CDR3 loop is CAWSVLSYEQYF. The DNA for the CDR3 is TGTGCCTGGAGTGTGCTCTCCTACGAGCAGTACTTC.

This clonotype has a count of ten or more. The rearrangement joins TRBV29-1 to TRBJ2-1, with TRBD1 as a possible D gene (6 bases). CDR3 length equals 12 residues. Deletions cut 0 bases from V and 15 bases from J, with 15 bases between. The germline V gene has CDR1 SQVTM and CDR2 ANQGSEA. The CDR3 nucleotides read TGCAGCGTTGAAGATAACAGGGTGGGTCCGTTCTTC. Residues: CSVEDNRVGPFF.

The rearrangement joins TRBV29-1 to TRBJ2-2, with 9 bases fitting TRBD1. Looked up from germline, CDR1 is SQVTM and CDR2 is ANQGSEA. V shed 4 bases and J 4 bases; nucleotides not matched to a gene: 4. CDR3 length: 14 amino acids. The CDR3 DNA reads TGCAGCGTTGCTGGGACAGGGACCACCGGGGAGCTGTTTTTT. Encoded protein: CSVAGTGTTGELFF.

This clonotype was observed a few times. V gene TRBV11-1 combines with J gene TRBJ2-3, with TRBD2 matching 10 bases. Germline V gene sequence: CDR1 SGHAT, CDR2 FQDESV (reference sequence). Trimming cost V 5 bases and J 3 bases; bases outside gene matches: 20. The length of the CDR3 is 20 residues. The CDR3 is CASSASYSAGGPRMTDTQYF. DNA of the CDR3: TGTGCCAGCAGCGCATCCTACTCAGCGGGAGGGCCTCGGATGACAGATACGCAGTATTTT. Drawing the rest from reference TRBV11-1 and TRBJ2-3, the complete variable domain is EAEVAQSPRYKITEKSQAVAFWCDPISGHATLYWYRQILGQGPELLVQFQDESVVDDSQLPKDRFSAERLKGVDSTLKIQPAELGDSAMYLCASSASYSAGGPRMTDTQYFGPGTRLTVL.

This clonotype has at least ten counts. This chain joins TRBV4-3 and TRBJ1-4; D is ambiguous. Trimming shortened V by 2 bases and J by 8 bases, and 12 bases separated the two germline ends. Per germline, CDR1 LGHNA and CDR2 YSLEER. This CDR3 contains 14 residues. For the CDR3, the DNA is TGCGCCAGCAGCCAACTTGCGGAAGGAGAAAAACTGTTTTTT. It translates to CASSQLAEGEKLFF.

This clonotype was detected a few times. The V call is TRBV3-1, the J call TRBJ1-3, with D perhaps TRBD1 (5 bases). V lost 3 bases and J 4 bases, leaving 19 bases between the germline ends. The CDR3 totals 17 residues. Germline V CDR1 and CDR2: LGHDT, YNNKEL (reference sequence). CDR3 nucleotide sequence: TGTGCCAGCAGCCATGACCCTTACTGGGGCTCAGGAAACACCATATATTTT. This translates into CASSHDPYWGSGNTIYF.

The gene calls are TRBV29-1 and TRBJ2-1; D unclear. Deletions cut 8 bases from V and 5 bases from J, with 10 bases between. The CDR3 has 11 residues. Germline values: CDR1 SQVTM, CDR2 ANQGSEA. The CDR3 DNA reads TGCAGCCTCTCTCTACACAATGAGCAGTTCTTC. Amino acids: CSLSLHNEQFF.

The CDR3 DNA reads TGTGCCAGCAGTTTCGGGACAGGGGGAAACACCGGGGAGCTGTTTTTT. It yields the protein CASSFGTGGNTGELFF. This rearrangement joins TRBV27 to TRBJ2-2; 11 nucleotides align to TRBD1. Germline assignment: CDR1 MNHEY and CDR2 SMNVEV (reference sequence). The ends lost 3 bases at V and 2 bases at J; junction bases unmatched: 2. The CDR3 is 16 residues long.

This clonotype was detected a few times. The chain is built from TRBV5-1 and TRBJ2-4; the D gene is possibly TRBD1 (5 bases). Germline V gene sequence: CDR1 SGHRS, CDR2 YFSETQ. Trimming took 5 bases from V and 1 from J, leaving 13 bases between them. This CDR3 region has 15 residues. The CDR3 DNA follows: TGCGCCAGCAGTCCAGGGTACGGGGCCAAAAACATTCAGTACTTC. Its translation is CASSPGYGAKNIQYF.

The rearrangement uses TRBV20-1 and TRBJ2-1; D possibly uses TRBD1 or TRBD2 (5 bases each). The CDR3 extends over 16 amino acids. Germline V gene data show CDR1 as DFQATT and CDR2 as SNEGSKA (reference sequence). Trimming took 0 bases from V and 1 from J, leaving 13 bases between them. The CDR3 region has the DNA TGCAGTGCTAGAGATATGGGAGAGGGGTCCTACAATGAGCAGTTCTTC. This sequence encodes CSARDMGEGSYNEQFF.

Notes on this clonotype: A much larger clonotype is one base distant, so this may be a read error. This sequence joins TRBV29-1 and TRBJ2-5; 12 nucleotides agree with TRBD2. The CDR3 sequence is 16 residues long. Germline V CDR1 and CDR2: SQVTM, ANQGSEA. CDR3 sequence reads: CSARLAGEGVKETEYF. The CDR3 DNA is TGCAGCGCCCGACTAGCGGGAGAGGGGGTCAAAGAGACCGAGTACTTC.